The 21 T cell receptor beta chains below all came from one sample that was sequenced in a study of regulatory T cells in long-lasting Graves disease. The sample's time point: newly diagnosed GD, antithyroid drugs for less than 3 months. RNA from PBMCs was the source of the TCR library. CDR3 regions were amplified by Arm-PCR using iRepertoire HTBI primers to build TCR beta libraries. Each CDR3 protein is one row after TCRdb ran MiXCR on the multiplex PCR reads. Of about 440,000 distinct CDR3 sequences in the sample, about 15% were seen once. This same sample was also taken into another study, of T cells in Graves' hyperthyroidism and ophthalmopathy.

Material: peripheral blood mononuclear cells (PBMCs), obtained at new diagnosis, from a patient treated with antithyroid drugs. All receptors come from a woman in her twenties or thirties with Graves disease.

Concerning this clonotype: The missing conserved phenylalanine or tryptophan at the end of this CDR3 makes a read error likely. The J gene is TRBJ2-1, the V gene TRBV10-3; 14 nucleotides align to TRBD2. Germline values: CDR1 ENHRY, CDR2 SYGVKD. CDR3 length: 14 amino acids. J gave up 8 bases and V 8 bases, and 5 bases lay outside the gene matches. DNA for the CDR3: TGTGCCATCCTGGGGACTAGCGGGAGTCATGAGCAGTTCTCC. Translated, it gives CAILGTSGSHEQFS.

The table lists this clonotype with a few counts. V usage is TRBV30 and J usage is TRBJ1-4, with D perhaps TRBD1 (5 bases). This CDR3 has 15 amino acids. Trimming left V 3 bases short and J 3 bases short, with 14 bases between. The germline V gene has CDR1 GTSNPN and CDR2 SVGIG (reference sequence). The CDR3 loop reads CAWRASLGANEKLFF. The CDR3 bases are TGTGCCTGGAGGGCATCCCTGGGGGCTAATGAAAAACTGTTTTTT.

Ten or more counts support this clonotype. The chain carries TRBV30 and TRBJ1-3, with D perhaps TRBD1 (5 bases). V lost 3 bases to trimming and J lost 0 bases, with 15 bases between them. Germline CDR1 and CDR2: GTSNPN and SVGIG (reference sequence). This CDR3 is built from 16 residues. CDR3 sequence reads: CAWRHRGGGSGNTIYF. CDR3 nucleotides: TGTGCCTGGAGGCACCGCGGGGGAGGCTCTGGAAACACCATATATTTT.

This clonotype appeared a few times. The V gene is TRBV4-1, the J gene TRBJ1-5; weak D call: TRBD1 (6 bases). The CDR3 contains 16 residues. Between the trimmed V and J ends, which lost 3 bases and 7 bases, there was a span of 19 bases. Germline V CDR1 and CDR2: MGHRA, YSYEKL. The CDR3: CASSHLPQGIGQPQHF. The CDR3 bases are TGCGCCAGCAGCCACCTCCCCCAGGGGATCGGGCAGCCCCAGCATTTT.

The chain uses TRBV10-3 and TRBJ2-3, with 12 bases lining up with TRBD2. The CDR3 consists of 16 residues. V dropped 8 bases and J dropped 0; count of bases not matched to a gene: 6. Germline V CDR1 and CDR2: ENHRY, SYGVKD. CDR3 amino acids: CAIETSGSGSTDTQYF. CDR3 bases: TGTGCCATCGAGACTAGCGGGAGTGGCAGCACAGATACGCAGTATTTT.

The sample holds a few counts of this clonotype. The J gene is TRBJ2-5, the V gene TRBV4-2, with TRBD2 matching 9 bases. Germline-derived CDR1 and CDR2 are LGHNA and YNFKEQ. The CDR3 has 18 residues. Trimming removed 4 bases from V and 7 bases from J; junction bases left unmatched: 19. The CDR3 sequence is CASSPELPGLASPGTQYF. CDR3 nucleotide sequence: TGTGCCAGCAGCCCAGAACTACCGGGACTAGCATCCCCCGGGACCCAGTACTTC.

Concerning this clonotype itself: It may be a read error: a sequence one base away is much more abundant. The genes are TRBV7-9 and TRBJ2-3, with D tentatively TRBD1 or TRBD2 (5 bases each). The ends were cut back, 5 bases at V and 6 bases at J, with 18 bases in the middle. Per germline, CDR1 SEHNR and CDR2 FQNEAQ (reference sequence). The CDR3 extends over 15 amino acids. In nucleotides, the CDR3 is TGTGCCAGCAGCACTTCCGGGGCCCGCAAGGATACGCAGTATTTT. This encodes CASSTSGARKDTQYF.

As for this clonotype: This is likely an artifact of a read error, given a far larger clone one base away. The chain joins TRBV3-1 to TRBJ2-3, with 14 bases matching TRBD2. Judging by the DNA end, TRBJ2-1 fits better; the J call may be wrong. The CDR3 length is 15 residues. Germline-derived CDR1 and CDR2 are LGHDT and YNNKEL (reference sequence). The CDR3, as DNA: TGTGCCAGCAGCCAAGGGACTAGCGGGAGGTACGAGCAGTTCTTC. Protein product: CASSQGTSGRYEQFF.

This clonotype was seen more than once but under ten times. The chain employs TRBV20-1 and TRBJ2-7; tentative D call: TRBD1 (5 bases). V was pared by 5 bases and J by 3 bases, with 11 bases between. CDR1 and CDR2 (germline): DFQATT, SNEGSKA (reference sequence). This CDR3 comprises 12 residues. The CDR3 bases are TGCAGTGCTGAGGACACGGACTACGAGCAGTACTTC. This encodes CSAEDTDYEQYF.

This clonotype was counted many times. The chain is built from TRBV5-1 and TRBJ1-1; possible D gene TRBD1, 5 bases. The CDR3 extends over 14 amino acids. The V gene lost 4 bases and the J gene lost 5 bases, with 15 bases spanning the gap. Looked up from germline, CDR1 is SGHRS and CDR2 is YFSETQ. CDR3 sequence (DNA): TGCGCCAGCAGCAGTGAGGGGTTAGCGACTGAAGCTTTCTTT. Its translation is CASSSEGLATEAFF.

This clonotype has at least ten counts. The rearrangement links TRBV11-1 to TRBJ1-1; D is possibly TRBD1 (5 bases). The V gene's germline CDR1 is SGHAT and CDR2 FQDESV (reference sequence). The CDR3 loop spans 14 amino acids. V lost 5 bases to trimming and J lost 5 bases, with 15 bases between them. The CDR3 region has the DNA TGTGCCAGCAGCCCCAACGGGGCGCAGACTGAAGCTTTCTTT. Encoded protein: CASSPNGAQTEAFF.

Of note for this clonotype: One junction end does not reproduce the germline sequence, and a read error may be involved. The CDR3 DNA reads TGTGCTAGCAGCTTAGGGGCGCTAGCGGGAGGAAGTTACACCGGGGAGCTGTTTTTT. It is translated as CASSLGALAGGSYTGELFF. The gene calls are TRBV7-7 and TRBJ2-2; 11 bases align to TRBD2. Germline-derived CDR1 and CDR2 are SSHAT and FNYEAQ (reference sequence). The CDR3 is 19 amino acids.

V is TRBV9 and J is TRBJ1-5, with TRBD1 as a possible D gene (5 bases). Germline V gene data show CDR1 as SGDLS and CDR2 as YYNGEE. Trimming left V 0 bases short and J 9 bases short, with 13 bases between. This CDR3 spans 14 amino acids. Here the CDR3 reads CASSVVGSGGPQHF. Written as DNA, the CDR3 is TGTGCCAGCAGCGTAGTGGGGAGTGGGGGGCCCCAGCATTTT.

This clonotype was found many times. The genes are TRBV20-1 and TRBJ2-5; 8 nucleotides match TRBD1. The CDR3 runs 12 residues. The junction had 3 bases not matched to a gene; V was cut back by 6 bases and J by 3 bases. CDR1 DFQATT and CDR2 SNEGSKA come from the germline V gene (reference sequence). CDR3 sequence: CSAPTGEETQYF. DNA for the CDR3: TGCAGTGCCCCGACAGGGGAAGAGACCCAGTACTTC.

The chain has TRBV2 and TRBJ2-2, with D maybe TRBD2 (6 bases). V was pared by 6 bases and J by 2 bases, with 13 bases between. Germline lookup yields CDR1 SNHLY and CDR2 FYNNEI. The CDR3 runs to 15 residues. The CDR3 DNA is TGTGCCAGCAGCAAGGGACTCTTCAACACCGGGGAGCTGTTTTTT. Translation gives CASSKGLFNTGELFF.

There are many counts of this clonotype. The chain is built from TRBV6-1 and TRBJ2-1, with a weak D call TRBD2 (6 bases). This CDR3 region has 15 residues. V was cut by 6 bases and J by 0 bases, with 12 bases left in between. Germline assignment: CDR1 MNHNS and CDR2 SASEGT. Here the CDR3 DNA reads TGTGCCAGCAGCCCAGCGGGTCTCTCCTACAATGAGCAGTTCTTC. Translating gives CASSPAGLSYNEQFF.

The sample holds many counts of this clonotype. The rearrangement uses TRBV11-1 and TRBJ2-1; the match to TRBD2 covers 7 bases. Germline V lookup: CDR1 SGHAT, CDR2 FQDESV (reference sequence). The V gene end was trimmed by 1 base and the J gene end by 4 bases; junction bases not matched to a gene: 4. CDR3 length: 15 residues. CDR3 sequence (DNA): TGTGCCAGCAGCTTAGAAGGTAGCGGGTACAATGAGCAGTTCTTC. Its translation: CASSLEGSGYNEQFF.

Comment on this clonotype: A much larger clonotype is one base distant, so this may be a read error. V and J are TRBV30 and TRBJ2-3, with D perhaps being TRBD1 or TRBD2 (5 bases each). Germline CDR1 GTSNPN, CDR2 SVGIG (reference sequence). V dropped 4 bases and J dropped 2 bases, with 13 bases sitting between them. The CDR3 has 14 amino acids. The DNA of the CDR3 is TGTGCCTGGACCCCCGGGGACCACACAGATACGCAGTATTTT. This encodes CAWTPGDHTDTQYF.

Written as DNA, the CDR3 is TGTGCCAGCAGTCCCAGGGTTTCTTCGGGGGCTTTCTTT. Translation: CASSPRVSSGAFF. The J gene is TRBJ1-1, the V gene TRBV6-1; D may be TRBD1 (5 bases). This CDR3 has 13 amino acids. Looked up from germline, CDR1 is MNHNS and CDR2 is SASEGT. Trimming took off 5 bases at V and 11 bases at J, with 18 bases between the two ends.

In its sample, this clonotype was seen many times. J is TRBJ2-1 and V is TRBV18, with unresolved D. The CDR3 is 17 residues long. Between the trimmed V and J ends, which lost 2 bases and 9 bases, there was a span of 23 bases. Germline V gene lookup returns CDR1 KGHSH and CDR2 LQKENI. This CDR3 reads CASSPEVRDFLSREQFF. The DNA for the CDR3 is TGTGCCAGCTCACCAGAGGTCCGAGACTTCCTTTCCCGTGAGCAGTTCTTC.

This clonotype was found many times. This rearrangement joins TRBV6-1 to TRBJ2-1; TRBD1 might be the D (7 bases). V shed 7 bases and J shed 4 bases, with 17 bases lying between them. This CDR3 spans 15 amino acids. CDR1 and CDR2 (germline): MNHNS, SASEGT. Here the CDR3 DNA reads TGTGCCAGCACTCCCGCGGGACAGTTGTACAATGAGCAGTTCTTC. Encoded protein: CASTPAGQLYNEQFF.